Listed here are 10 T cell receptor beta chains from one sample, sequenced in a study of human T cells and chemical hapten exposure. Time point reported: patch test 1, 2 weeks after DPC sensitization. Treatment reported: therapeutic diphenylcyclopropenone sensitization with weekly scalp DPC. TCRdb reprocessed the RACE reads with MiXCR, giving one entry per CDR3 protein. The profile shows 300,000 to 350,000 distinct CDR3 sequences, around 6.9% of them singletons. Sequencing used whole blood, obtained in connection with sensitization to the hapten diphenylcyclopropenone (DPC). Receptor source: a woman younger than 35 with alopecia areata. Some clones in this sample may be carry-over from other donors' samples.

The chain joins TRBV7-2 to TRBJ2-4, with 8 bases that match TRBD1. Germline loops: CDR1 SGHTA, CDR2 FQGNSA. The trim removed 3 bases at V and 3 bases at J, leaving 4 bases unmatched. The CDR3 contains 15 residues. This CDR3 is CASSLDRVGKNIQYF. The CDR3 DNA reads as TGTGCCAGCAGCTTGGACAGGGTCGGCAAAAACATTCAGTACTTC.

In this sample, this clonotype turned up many times. CDR3 DNA sequence: TGTGCCAGCAGTTTCCCCGATACAGATACGCAGTATTTT. Protein product: CASSFPDTDTQYF. The chain is built from TRBV12-3 or TRBV12-4 and TRBJ2-3; D unclear. This CDR3 is 13 amino acids long. V dropped 3 bases and J dropped 3 bases, with 7 bases sitting between them.

The rearrangement uses TRBV6-6 and TRBJ2-7, with unresolved D. The CDR3 is made up of 11 amino acids. Germline V gene data show CDR1 as MNHNY and CDR2 as SVGAGI (reference sequence). V lost 0 bases, J lost 5 bases, and 2 bases lay in between. CDR3 in DNA: TGTGCCAGCAGTTACTCGAACGAGCAGTACTTC. It specifies CASSYSNEQYF.

This clonotype was detected only a few times. The CDR3 here is CASSSGGGFYGYTF. CDR3 bases: TGTGCCAGCAGTTCAGGGGGTGGCTTCTATGGCTACACCTTC. The J gene is TRBJ1-2, the V gene TRBV7-8; 7 bases fit TRBD1. The CDR3 consists of 14 residues. Unmatched junction bases numbered 8, after V lost 6 bases and J lost 4 bases. Germline CDR1 SGHVS, CDR2 FQNEAQ.

This clonotype was counted between two and nine times. J is TRBJ1-1 and V is TRBV10-3; TRBD1 matches 7 bases. Per the germline V gene, CDR1 is ENHRY and CDR2 is SYGVKD. The CDR3 totals 13 residues. V lost 6 bases to trimming and J lost 3 bases; unmatched junction nucleotides: 4. The CDR3 loop reads CAISLQGYTEAFF. The CDR3 coding sequence is TGTGCCATCAGCCTACAGGGGTACACTGAAGCTTTCTTT.

The gene calls are TRBV12-3 or TRBV12-4 and TRBJ1-2; 9 bases are a match to TRBD1. Unmatched junction bases numbered 6, after V lost 6 bases and J lost 4 bases. The length of the CDR3 is 14 residues. For the CDR3, the DNA is TGTGCCAGCAGGCCCGGGACAGGGTTCTATGGCTACACCTTC. Residues: CASRPGTGFYGYTF.

In its sample, this clonotype was seen many times. This chain connects TRBV12-3 or TRBV12-4 to TRBJ1-4, with D hard to call. The germline V and J ends were trimmed by 7 bases and 3 bases, with 15 bases remaining between them. The CDR3 is 15 residues long. CDR3 nucleotides: TGTGCCAGCACCCGGATTGCACCGGCTAATGAAAAACTGTTTTTT. Amino acid sequence: CASTRIAPANEKLFF.

This clonotype has a count of ten or more. The CDR3 loop is CASNGGIRGTSYNEQFF. DNA for the CDR3: TGTGCCAGCAATGGGGGAATCCGGGGTACCTCCTACAATGAGCAGTTCTTC. The rearrangement uses TRBV3-1 and TRBJ2-1; D may match TRBD1 or TRBD2 (5 bases each). Trimming pared 7 bases from V and 0 bases from J, leaving 19 bases between. Germline V CDR1 and CDR2: LGHDT, YNNKEL (reference sequence). The CDR3 contains 17 residues.

There are a few counts of this clonotype. The chain employs TRBV20-1 and TRBJ2-1; D may be TRBD1 or TRBD2 (5 bases each). The CDR3 is 15 residues long. Germline loops: CDR1 DFQATT, CDR2 SNEGSKA (reference sequence). The V end lost 0 bases, the J end lost 8 bases, and 17 bases lay between the germline ends. This CDR3 is CSARDQGRSAHEQFF. The DNA for the CDR3 is TGCAGTGCTAGAGATCAGGGACGCTCTGCCCATGAGCAGTTCTTC.

The chain employs TRBV10-3 and TRBJ1-2; no clear D. The germline V gene encodes CDR1 ENHRY and CDR2 SYGVKD. The V end lost 2 bases, the J end lost 2 bases, and 6 bases lay between the germline ends. This CDR3 is 13 amino acids long. CDR3 sequence reads: CAISESKNYGYTF. CDR3 coding DNA: TGTGCCATCAGTGAGAGTAAGAACTATGGCTACACCTTC.